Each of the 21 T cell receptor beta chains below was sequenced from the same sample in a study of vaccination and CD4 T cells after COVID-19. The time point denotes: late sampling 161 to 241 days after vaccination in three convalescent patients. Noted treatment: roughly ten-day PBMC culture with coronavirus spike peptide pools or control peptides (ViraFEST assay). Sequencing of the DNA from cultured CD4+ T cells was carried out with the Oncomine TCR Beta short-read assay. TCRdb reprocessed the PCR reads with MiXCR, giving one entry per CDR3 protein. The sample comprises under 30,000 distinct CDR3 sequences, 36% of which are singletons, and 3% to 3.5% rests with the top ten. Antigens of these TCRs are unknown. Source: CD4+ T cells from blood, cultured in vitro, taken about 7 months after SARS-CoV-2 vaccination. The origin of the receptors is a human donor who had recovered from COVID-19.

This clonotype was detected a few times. The chain's CDR3 is CASRSRLANPYEQYF. DNA for the CDR3: TGTGCCAGCAGATCTAGACTAGCGAATCCCTACGAGCAGTACTTC. V is TRBV27 and J is TRBJ2-7, with 8 bases aligning to TRBD2. This CDR3 has 15 residues. Germline assignment: CDR1 MNHEY and CDR2 SMNVEV (reference sequence). Trimming removed 6 bases from V and 2 bases from J; junction bases left unmatched: 9.

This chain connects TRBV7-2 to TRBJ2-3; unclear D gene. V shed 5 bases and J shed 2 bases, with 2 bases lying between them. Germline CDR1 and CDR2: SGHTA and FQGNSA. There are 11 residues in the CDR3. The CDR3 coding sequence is TGTGCCAGCAGCGCCACAGATACGCAGTATTTT. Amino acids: CASSATDTQYF.

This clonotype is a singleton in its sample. The CDR3 here is CASSEVQGGTDTQYF. CDR3 coding DNA: TGTGCCAGCAGTGAAGTCCAGGGGGGCACAGATACGCAGTATTTT. This chain links TRBV2 with TRBJ2-3; 7 bases agree with TRBD1. The CDR3 spans 15 residues. Trimming at V came to 1 base and at J to 1 base, leaving 2 bases not matched to a gene. CDR1 is SNHLY and CDR2 is FYNNEI in the germline V gene.

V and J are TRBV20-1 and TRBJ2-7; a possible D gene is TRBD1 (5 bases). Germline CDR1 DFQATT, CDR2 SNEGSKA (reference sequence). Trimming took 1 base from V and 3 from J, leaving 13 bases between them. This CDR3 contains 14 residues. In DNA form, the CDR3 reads TGCAGTGCTAGAGTCGGCAGGGCATACTACGAGCAGTACTTC. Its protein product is CSARVGRAYYEQYF.

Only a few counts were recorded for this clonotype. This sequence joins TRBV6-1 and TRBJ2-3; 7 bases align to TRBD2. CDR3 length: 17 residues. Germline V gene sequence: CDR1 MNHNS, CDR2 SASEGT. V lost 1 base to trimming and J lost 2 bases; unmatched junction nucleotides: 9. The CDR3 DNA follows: TGTGCCAGCAGTGAAGGCTCGCTAGCGGAGGCCACAGATACGCAGTATTTT. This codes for CASSEGSLAEATDTQYF.

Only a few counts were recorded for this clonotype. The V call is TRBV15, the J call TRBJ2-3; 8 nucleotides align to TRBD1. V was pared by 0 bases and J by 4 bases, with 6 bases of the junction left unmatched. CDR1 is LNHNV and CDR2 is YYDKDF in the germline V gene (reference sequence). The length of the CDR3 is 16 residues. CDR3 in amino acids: CATSREPTGAADTQYF. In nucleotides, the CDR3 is TGTGCCACCAGCAGAGAACCGACAGGGGCGGCAGATACGCAGTATTTT.

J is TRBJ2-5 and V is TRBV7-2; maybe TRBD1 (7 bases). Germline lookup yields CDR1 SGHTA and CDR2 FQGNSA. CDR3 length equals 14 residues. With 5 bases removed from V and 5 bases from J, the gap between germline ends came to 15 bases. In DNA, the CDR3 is TGTGCCAGCAGCCCCCGGTCAGGGGGGGAGACCCAGTACTTC. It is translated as CASSPRSGGETQYF.

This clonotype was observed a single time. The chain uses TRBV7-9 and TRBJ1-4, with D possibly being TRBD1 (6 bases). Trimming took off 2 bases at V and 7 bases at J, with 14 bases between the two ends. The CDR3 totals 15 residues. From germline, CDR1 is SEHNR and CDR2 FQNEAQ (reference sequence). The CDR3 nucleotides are TGTGCCAGCAGCTTACATACAGGGTCTGCTGAAAAACTGTTTTTT. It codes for CASSLHTGSAEKLFF.

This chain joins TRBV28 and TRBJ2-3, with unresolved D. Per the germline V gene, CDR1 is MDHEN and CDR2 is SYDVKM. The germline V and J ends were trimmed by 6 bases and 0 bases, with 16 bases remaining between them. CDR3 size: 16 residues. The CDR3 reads CASSPSWDSSTDTQYF. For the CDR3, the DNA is TGTGCCAGCAGCCCCTCCTGGGATTCTAGCACAGATACGCAGTATTTT.

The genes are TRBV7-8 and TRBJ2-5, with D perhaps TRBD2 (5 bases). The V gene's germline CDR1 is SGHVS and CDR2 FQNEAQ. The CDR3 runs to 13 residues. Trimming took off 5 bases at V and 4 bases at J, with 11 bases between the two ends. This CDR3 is CASSKGRGETQYF. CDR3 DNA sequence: TGTGCCAGCAGCAAGGGCCGGGGAGAGACCCAGTACTTC.

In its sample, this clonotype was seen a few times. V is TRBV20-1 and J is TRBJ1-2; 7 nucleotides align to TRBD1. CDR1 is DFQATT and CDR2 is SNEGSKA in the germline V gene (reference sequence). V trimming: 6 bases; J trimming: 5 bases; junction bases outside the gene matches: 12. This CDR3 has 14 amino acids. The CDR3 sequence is CSALRQGLPYGYTF. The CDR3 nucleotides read TGCAGTGCCCTTCGACAGGGACTTCCTTATGGCTACACCTTC.

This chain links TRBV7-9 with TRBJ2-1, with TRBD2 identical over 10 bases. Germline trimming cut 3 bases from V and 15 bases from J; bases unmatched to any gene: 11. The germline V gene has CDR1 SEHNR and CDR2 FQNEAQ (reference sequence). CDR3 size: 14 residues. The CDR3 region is CASSLGLALERWFF. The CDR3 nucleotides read TGTGCCAGCAGCTTGGGACTAGCGTTGGAGCGTTGGTTCTTC.

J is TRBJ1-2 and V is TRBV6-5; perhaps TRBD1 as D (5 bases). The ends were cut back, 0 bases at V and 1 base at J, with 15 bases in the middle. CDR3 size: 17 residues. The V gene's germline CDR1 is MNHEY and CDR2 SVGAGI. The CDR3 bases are TGTGCCAGCAGTTACTCTGGCCGGGAAAGGGGTAACTATGGCTACACCTTC. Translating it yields CASSYSGRERGNYGYTF.

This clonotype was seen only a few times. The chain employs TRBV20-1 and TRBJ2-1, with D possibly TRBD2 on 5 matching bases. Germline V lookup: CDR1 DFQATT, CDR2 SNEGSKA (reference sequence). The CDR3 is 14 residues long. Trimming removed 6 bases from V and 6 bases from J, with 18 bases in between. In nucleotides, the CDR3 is TGCAGTGCCTTAACTAGTATGGGGTTCAATGAGCAGTTCTTC. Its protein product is CSALTSMGFNEQFF.

CDR3 sequence reads: CASSQDVASGANVLTF. The CDR3 DNA follows: TGCGCCAGCAGCCAAGACGTAGCATCTGGGGCCAACGTCCTGACTTTC. This chain joins TRBV4-3 and TRBJ2-6; D unresolved. The V gene lost 0 bases and the J gene lost 1 base, with 7 bases spanning the gap. This CDR3 region has 16 residues. Germline CDR1 and CDR2: LGHNA and YSLEER.

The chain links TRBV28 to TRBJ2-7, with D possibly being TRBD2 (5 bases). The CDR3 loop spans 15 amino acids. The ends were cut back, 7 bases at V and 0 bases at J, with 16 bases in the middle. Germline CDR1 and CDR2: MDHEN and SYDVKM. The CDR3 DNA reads TGTGCCAGCACCAGGCCCGGACTGGGCTCCTACGAGCAGTACTTC. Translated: CASTRPGLGSYEQYF.

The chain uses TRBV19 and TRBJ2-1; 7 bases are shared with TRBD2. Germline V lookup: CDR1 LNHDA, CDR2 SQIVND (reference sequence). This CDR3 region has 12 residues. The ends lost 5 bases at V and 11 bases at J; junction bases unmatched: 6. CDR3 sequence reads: CASSVTTSKQFF. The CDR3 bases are TGTGCCAGTAGTGTCACGACTAGCAAGCAGTTCTTC.

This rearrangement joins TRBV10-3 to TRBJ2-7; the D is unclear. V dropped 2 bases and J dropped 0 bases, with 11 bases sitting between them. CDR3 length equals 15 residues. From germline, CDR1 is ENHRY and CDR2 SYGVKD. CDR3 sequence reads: CAISEGPATSYEQYF. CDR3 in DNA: TGTGCCATCAGTGAGGGGCCCGCAACCTCCTACGAGCAGTACTTC.

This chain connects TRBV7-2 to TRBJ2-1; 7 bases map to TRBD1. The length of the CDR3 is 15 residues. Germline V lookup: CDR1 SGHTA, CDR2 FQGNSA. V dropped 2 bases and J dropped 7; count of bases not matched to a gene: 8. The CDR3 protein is CASSLTGAWGNEQFF. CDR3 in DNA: TGTGCCAGCAGCTTAACAGGGGCTTGGGGGAATGAGCAGTTCTTC.

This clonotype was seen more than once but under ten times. CDR3 in amino acids: CASSLDGRPHNEQFF. In DNA, the CDR3 is TGTGCCAGCAGCTTAGACGGGAGGCCCCACAATGAGCAGTTCTTC. The chain links TRBV7-3 to TRBJ2-1; TRBD2 matches at 7 bases. The CDR3 runs 15 residues. CDR1 is SGHTA, CDR2 FQGTGA, per germline. J was trimmed by 5 bases and V by 2 bases; bases with no gene match: 6.

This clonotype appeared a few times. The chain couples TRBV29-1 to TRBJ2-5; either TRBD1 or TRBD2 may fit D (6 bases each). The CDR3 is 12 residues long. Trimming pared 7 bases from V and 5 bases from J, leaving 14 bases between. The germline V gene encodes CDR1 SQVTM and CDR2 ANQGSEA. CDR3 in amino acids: CSAGAAGETQYF. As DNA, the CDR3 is TGCAGCGCGGGGGCGGCAGGGGAGACCCAGTACTTC. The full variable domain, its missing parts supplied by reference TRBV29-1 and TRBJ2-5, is SAVISQKPSRDICQRGTSLTIQCQVDSQVTMMFWYRQQPGQSLTLIATANQGSEATYESGFVIDKFPISRPNLTFSTLTVSNMSPEDSSIYLCSAGAAGETQYFGPGTRLLVL.